Listed here are 22 T cell receptor beta chains from one sample, sequenced in a study of T cell repertoires in cytomegalovirus infection (dated by TCRdb to between 2018 and 2021). These reads were obtained on an Illumina HiSeq 1500. TCRdb trimmed the raw reads at Q25, called clones with MiXCR and kept productive beta chains. All rows with the same CDR3 protein become a single entry with the most common DNA and genes. The sample table holds some 240,000 distinct CDR3 sequences, of which more than 15% were seen once. Jointly, the top ten make up around half of the sample. The sequencing sample was made of CD8+ T cells from PBMCs. The receptor source for this set is a human donor in good health (CMV status not recorded). Some clones in this sample may be carry-over from other donors' samples.

This clonotype was counted many times. The V call is TRBV7-2, the J call TRBJ2-2; D remains ambiguous. Trimming took off 2 bases at V and 4 bases at J, with 8 bases between the two ends. The CDR3 consists of 14 residues. Germline values: CDR1 SGHTA, CDR2 FQGNSA. CDR3 protein: CASSLYMSTGELFF. The CDR3 DNA reads TGTGCCAGCAGCTTATATATGAGCACCGGGGAGCTGTTTTTT.

Ten or more counts support this clonotype. CDR3 sequence: CASRPPGGSNEQFF. Written as DNA, the CDR3 is TGTGCCAGCAGGCCGCCCGGGGGTAGCAATGAGCAGTTCTTC. This chain joins TRBV28 and TRBJ2-1, with a possible D match to TRBD2 (6 bases). This CDR3 has 14 amino acids. V lost 6 bases to trimming and J lost 6 bases, with 15 bases between them. Germline V gene data show CDR1 as MDHEN and CDR2 as SYDVKM.

The rearrangement links TRBV12-3 or TRBV12-4 to TRBJ2-2; D is unclear. This CDR3 is built from 15 residues. V was shortened by 1 base and J by 6 bases, with 12 bases between the two germline ends. The CDR3 DNA follows: TGTGCCAGCAGTTTAGTGGCCGAGGTCCCCGGGGAGCTGTTTTTT. Translating it yields CASSLVAEVPGELFF.

There are many counts of this clonotype. This chain connects TRBV28 to TRBJ2-7, with a weak D call TRBD1 (5 bases). Trimming pared 2 bases from V and 10 bases from J, leaving 24 bases between. CDR3 size: 16 residues. CDR1 and CDR2 (germline): MDHEN, SYDVKM. The CDR3 protein is CASSLVEADSPFRQYF. CDR3 in DNA: TGTGCCAGCAGTTTAGTTGAGGCCGACAGTCCGTTTCGCCAGTACTTC.

This clonotype was recorded many times. This chain joins TRBV28 and TRBJ1-5; 10 positions agree with TRBD1. Germline V lookup: CDR1 MDHEN, CDR2 SYDVKM. The junction had 4 bases not matched to a gene; V was cut back by 7 bases and J by 1 base. This CDR3 contains 15 residues. The CDR3 region is CASTTGGLSNQPQHF. The CDR3 DNA reads TGTGCCAGCACGACAGGGGGCCTGAGCAATCAGCCCCAGCATTTT.

This clonotype has more than one count but fewer than ten. V gene TRBV6-2 or TRBV6-3 combines with J gene TRBJ2-2; D is possibly TRBD1 (5 bases). The CDR3 spans 14 residues. Trimming took off 0 bases at V and 4 bases at J, with 6 bases between the two ends. Germline V lookup: CDR1 MNHEY, CDR2 SVGEGT. The CDR3 loop reads CASSYSQGTGELFF. The CDR3 nucleotides are TGTGCCAGCAGTTACTCGCAGGGCACCGGGGAGCTGTTTTTT.

This clonotype was picked up a small number of times. The V gene is TRBV9, the J gene TRBJ1-1; D possibly corresponds to TRBD1 (5 bases). From germline, CDR1 is SGDLS and CDR2 YYNGEE. V was clipped by 0 bases and J by 7 bases, with 10 bases between them. The CDR3 contains 13 residues. The CDR3 loop is CASSVGGIDEAFF. The CDR3 nucleotides read TGTGCCAGCAGCGTAGGGGGGATTGATGAAGCTTTCTTT.

This clonotype turned up a few times. This chain joins TRBV29-1 and TRBJ1-2; tentative D call: TRBD1 (5 bases). The CDR3 covers 15 residues. Trimming pared 0 bases from V and 2 bases from J, leaving 13 bases between. Germline CDR1 reads SQVTM; CDR2 reads ANQGSEA. The CDR3 protein is CSVEEGDRRNYGYTF. The CDR3 nucleotides read TGCAGCGTTGAAGAGGGAGACAGAAGGAACTATGGCTACACCTTC.

About this clonotype itself: A read error is possible here, since a much larger clone lies one base away. The rearrangement joins TRBV10-3 to TRBJ2-7; a weak D match, TRBD2 (5 bases). The CDR3 contains 15 residues. CDR1 and CDR2 (germline): ENHRY, SYGVKD. Trimming removed 2 bases from V and 2 bases from J, with 13 bases in between. For the CDR3, the DNA is TGTGCCATCAGTGAGCCCAGCGGCAGCCCCTACGAGCAGTACTTC. Protein sequence: CAISEPSGSPYEQYF.

This clonotype was seen only a few times. V gene TRBV29-1 combines with J gene TRBJ1-2; D call uncertain. Trimming shortened V by 1 base and J by 3 bases, and 6 bases separated the two germline ends. The CDR3 totals 12 residues. Germline lookup yields CDR1 SQVTM and CDR2 ANQGSEA. CDR3 DNA sequence: TGCAGCGTTGAAGGTAGAGACTATGGCTACACCTTC. It translates to CSVEGRDYGYTF.

The table lists this clonotype with a few counts. V gene TRBV4-1 combines with J gene TRBJ2-6, with TRBD1 identical over 9 bases. The CDR3 runs to 17 residues. In germline, CDR1 is MGHRA, CDR2 YSYEKL. V shed 5 bases, J shed 0 bases, and the junction held 5 bases outside the gene matches. Written as DNA, the CDR3 is TGCGCCAGCAGCGGGCCGACAGGGGGCTCTGGGGCCAACGTCCTGACTTTC. Amino acids: CASSGPTGGSGANVLTF.

There are many counts of this clonotype. The chain couples TRBV29-1 to TRBJ1-2; no definite D call. CDR3 length: 15 amino acids. Germline CDR1 is SQVTM and CDR2 is ANQGSEA. V was trimmed by 0 bases and J by 6 bases, leaving 17 bases between them. The CDR3, as DNA: TGCAGCGTTGAAGATCTTGTTGGGGAAGATAATGGCTACACCTTC. Protein: CSVEDLVGEDNGYTF. The entire variable domain, with the rest obtained from reference TRBV29-1 and TRBJ1-2, is as follows: SAVISQKPSRDICQRGTSLTIQCQVDSQVTMMFWYRQQPGQSLTLIATANQGSEATYESGFVIDKFPISRPNLTFSTLTVSNMSPEDSSIYLCSVEDLVGEDNGYTFGSGTRLTVV.

At least ten counts were recorded for this clonotype. CDR3 coding DNA: TGTGCCAGCAGCCCAGAAAGATTTGCCACCGGTGGCTACACCTTC. Protein sequence: CASSPERFATGGYTF. The V call is TRBV7-6, the J call TRBJ1-2; D gene unclear. The CDR3 covers 15 residues. Germline CDR1 is SGHVS and CDR2 is FNYEAQ. The V end lost 5 bases, the J end lost 7 bases, and 20 bases lay between the germline ends.

DNA of the CDR3: TGTGCCAGCAGCTTAGACGGGGGGCTGGCCTACGAGCAGTACTTC. As protein: CASSLDGGLAYEQYF. This chain connects TRBV11-2 to TRBJ2-7; weak D call: TRBD2 (7 bases). Germline V CDR1 and CDR2: SGHAT, FQNNGV. There are 15 residues in the CDR3. V lost 0 bases to trimming and J lost 2 bases, with 11 bases between them. Full variable domain (outside the CDR3, taken from reference TRBV11-2 and TRBJ2-7): EAGVAQSPRYKIIEKRQSVAFWCNPISGHATLYWYQQILGQGPKLLIQFQNNGVVDDSQLPKDRFSAERLKGVDSTLKIQPAKLEDSAVYLCASSLDGGLAYEQYFGPGTRLTVT.

The sample holds a few counts of this clonotype. This chain links TRBV14 with TRBJ1-1; the D gene is possibly TRBD1 (5 bases). Germline V gene lookup returns CDR1 SGHDN and CDR2 FVKESK. The ends were cut back, 0 bases at V and 10 bases at J, with 12 bases in the middle. The CDR3 is 13 residues long. The CDR3 here is CASSQEGLGVAFF. DNA of the CDR3: TGTGCCAGCAGCCAAGAGGGACTCGGAGTAGCTTTCTTT.

This clonotype appeared many times. J is TRBJ2-7 and V is TRBV4-1; no clear D. Trimming stripped 1 base from V and 1 base from J, with 8 bases between. CDR1 and CDR2 (germline): MGHRA, YSYEKL. The CDR3 is 14 amino acids. The CDR3 region is CASSQVDGSYEQYF. CDR3 coding DNA: TGCGCCAGCAGCCAAGTAGACGGGTCCTACGAGCAGTACTTC.

This clonotype was seen a few times. The genes are TRBV28 and TRBJ1-6; D unresolved. CDR1 MDHEN and CDR2 SYDVKM come from the germline V gene. V lost 7 bases and J lost 4, with 11 bases in between. CDR3 length: 14 amino acids. The CDR3 region has the DNA TGTGCCAGCATGAACCCCGCTTATAATTCACCCCTCCACTTT. It encodes CASMNPAYNSPLHF.

This clonotype was observed a handful of times. V and J are TRBV29-1 and TRBJ2-7; tentative D call: TRBD2 (6 bases). V was trimmed by 4 bases and J by 10 bases, leaving 23 bases between them. CDR1 and CDR2 (germline): SQVTM, ANQGSEA. This CDR3 contains 14 residues. CDR3 in amino acids: CSVGVREGPGVQYF. CDR3 DNA sequence: TGCAGCGTTGGTGTGCGGGAAGGGCCCGGGGTCCAGTACTTC.

This clonotype has just a few counts. The CDR3 coding sequence is TGTGCCAGCAGCTTAGTTGGGGGCTCACCCCAATCTAACTATGGCTACACCTTC. Protein sequence: CASSLVGGSPQSNYGYTF. The chain couples TRBV7-9 to TRBJ1-2; possibly TRBD1 for D (6 bases). Germline V CDR1 and CDR2: SEHNR, FQNEAQ (reference sequence). V lost 1 base to trimming and J lost 0 bases, with 18 bases between them. This CDR3 is built from 18 residues.

This clonotype has at least ten counts. The chain employs TRBV6-2 or TRBV6-3 and TRBJ2-1, with a possible D match to TRBD2 (5 bases). CDR1 is MNHEY and CDR2 is SVGEGT in the germline V gene. The CDR3 is made up of 15 amino acids. V was clipped by 7 bases and J by 8 bases, with 21 bases between them. In DNA form, the CDR3 reads TGTGCCAGCACCCCGGGGATAATGGCATTCGATGAGCAGTTCTTC. It translates to CASTPGIMAFDEQFF.

This clonotype occurred a few times. The chain combines TRBV4-3 with TRBJ2-2; 10 bases map to TRBD2. From germline, CDR1 is LGHNA and CDR2 YSLEER. The J segment lost 4 bases and the V segment lost 1 base, leaving 12 bases of the junction unmatched. The CDR3 loop spans 19 amino acids. The CDR3 nucleotides are TGCGCCAGCAGCCAAGCCCTCGTGAGCGGGGGGGTTCTCACCGGGGAGCTGTTTTTT. Translated: CASSQALVSGGVLTGELFF.

This clonotype was observed a few times. The V call is TRBV5-6, the J call TRBJ2-7; 10 bases are a match to TRBD1. The CDR3 runs 14 residues. CDR1 and CDR2 (germline): SGHDT, YYEEEE. Germline trimming cut 6 bases from V and 2 bases from J; bases unmatched to any gene: 5. CDR3 residues: CASMRQGAAYEQYF. CDR3 nucleotide sequence: TGTGCCAGCATGAGACAGGGGGCTGCCTACGAGCAGTACTTC.